Listed below are T cell receptor beta chains from one sample, sequenced in a study of blood T cell repertoires in COVID-19. The data were produced by immunoSEQ multiplex PCR, yet TCRdb's version contains in-frame clones alone and is incomplete. Here the sample spans about 220,000 clones, about 83% being singletons. Input material: peripheral blood. These receptors were collected from a woman aged 40-49 years with active or convalescent COVID-19. Both conserved end residues are part of each CDR3. A D gene is named only where the DNA matches it firmly. Where a row states a size, it is once, few, many or the class of an expanded clone; other rows omit it.

size: NA; V: TRBV19; J: TRBJ2-3; length: 16; D: TRBD2; DNA: TGTGCCAGTAGTGCCATGACTAGCGGGGGCACAGATACGCAGTATTTT; CDR3: CASSAMTSGGTDTQYF
size: NA; V: TRBV7-5; J: TRBJ1-1; length: 11; D: NA; DNA: TGTGCCAGAAGCTCCCCTCTCGAAGCTTTCTTT; CDR3: CARSSPLEAFF
size: NA; V: TRBV5-6; J: TRBJ1-2; length: 15; D: NA; DNA: TGTGCCAGCAGCTTGGCCGCGGGATCTAACTATGGCTACACCTTC; CDR3: CASSLAAGSNYGYTF
size: NA; V: TRBV30; J: TRBJ2-1; length: 12; D: NA; DNA: TGTGCCTTCCTGGGCAGTCACAATGAGCAGTTCTTC; CDR3: CAFLGSHNEQFF
size: NA; V: TRBV2; J: TRBJ1-4; length: 16; D: TRBD1; DNA: TGTGCCAGCAGTAGGGACAGGGGGCTCGCTGGGGAAAAACTGTTTTTT; CDR3: CASSRDRGLAGEKLFF
size: NA; V: TRBV29-1; J: TRBJ2-5; length: 15; D: TRBD2; DNA: TGCAGCCTATCCGGTCAGCGGGGGGGCGGGGAGACCCAGTACTTC; CDR3: CSLSGQRGGGETQYF
size: NA; V: TRBV24-1; J: TRBJ1-2; length: 16; D: NA; DNA: TGTGCCACCAGTGACTCTGGGCAGCTCCAAATGTTGGGCTACACCTTC; CDR3: CATSDSGQLQMLGYTF
size: NA; V: TRBV3-1/TRBV3-2; J: TRBJ1-1; length: 13; D: NA; DNA: TGTGCCAGCAGCTGGGGGGGGGACACTGAAGCTTTCTTT; CDR3: CASSWGGDTEAFF
size: NA; V: TRBV5-1; J: TRBJ1-4; length: 13; D: NA; DNA: TGCGCCAGCAGCTTAGCGTCTAATGAAAAACTGTTTTTT; CDR3: CASSLASNEKLFF
size: NA; V: TRBV6-5; J: TRBJ2-3; length: 14; D: NA; DNA: TGTGCCAGCAGCCTACGGGGGAGCACAGATACGCAGTATTTT; CDR3: CASSLRGSTDTQYF
size: NA; V: TRBV7-8; J: TRBJ2-3; length: 16; D: TRBD2; DNA: TGTGCCAGCCGGCAACTAGCGGGAGGCACCACAGATACGCAGTATTTT; CDR3: CASRQLAGGTTDTQYF
size: NA; V: TRBV19; J: TRBJ1-1; length: 15; D: NA; DNA: TGTGCCAGTAGTATAGAGGGGAGGCATGGCACTGAAGCTTTCTTT; CDR3: CASSIEGRHGTEAFF
size: NA; V: TRBV29-1; J: TRBJ1-6; length: 12; D: NA; DNA: TGCAGCCTCAAGGCGGGGAGCTCACCCCTCCACTTT; CDR3: CSLKAGSSPLHF
size: few; V: TRBV6-5; J: TRBJ2-1; length: 15; D: TRBD2; DNA: TGTGCCAGCAGCCCCAGCGGGGTCTCCTACAATGAGCAGTTCTTC; CDR3: CASSPSGVSYNEQFF
size: NA; V: TRBV7-3; J: TRBJ1-1; length: 15; D: NA; DNA: TGTGCCAGCAGCTTAATGGGTCAGGGGAACACTGAAGCTTTCTTT; CDR3: CASSLMGQGNTEAFF
size: NA; V: TRBV28; J: TRBJ1-2; length: 14; D: NA; DNA: TGTGCCAGCAGTTCCCTAGGGGGGGACTATGGCTACACCTTC; CDR3: CASSSLGGDYGYTF